The 29 T cell receptor beta chains below all came from one sample that was sequenced in a study of cytomegalovirus exposure and HLA in healthy donors. Vbeta (60) and Jbeta (13) primers were used in the PCR. The method was immunoSEQ multiplex PCR; TCRdb's version includes in-frame clones alone and lacks a portion of them. The table has about 130,000 clones, about two thirds seen once; the top ten hold roughly 2.7%. The sample comprised PBMCs. Receptors originate from a woman aged 55-69 years in good health and CMV-seropositive.

The V call is TRBV19, the J call TRBJ2-5, with a possible D match to TRBD1 (5 bases). CDR3 size: 13 residues. Germline CDR1 LNHDA, CDR2 SQIVND (reference sequence). The ends were cut back, 9 bases at V and 2 bases at J, with 13 bases in the middle. The CDR3 coding sequence is TGTGCCAGCGGGCAGGGTGGGCAAGAGACCCAGTACTTC. The encoded protein is CASGQGGQETQYF.

The V call is TRBV7-9, the J call TRBJ2-1; 7 nucleotides match TRBD2. V lost 6 bases to trimming and J lost 3 bases; unmatched junction nucleotides: 8. Germline lookup yields CDR1 SEHNR and CDR2 FQNEAQ (reference sequence). CDR3 size: 15 residues. CDR3: CASRSGTGGYNEQFF. The CDR3 DNA follows: TGTGCCAGCAGGTCAGGCACGGGGGGCTACAATGAGCAGTTCTTC.

The V and J genes are TRBV9 and TRBJ2-5, with a weak D call TRBD1 (5 bases). CDR1 and CDR2 from the germline V gene are SGDLS and YYNGEE. The CDR3 contains 12 residues. Trimming pared 4 bases from V and 10 bases from J, leaving 14 bases between. In nucleotides, the CDR3 is TGTGCCAGCAGCCCAACAGGTTTTGTCCAGTACTTC. Translating gives CASSPTGFVQYF.

The chain has TRBV19 and TRBJ1-1, with D unresolved. CDR1 and CDR2 from the germline V gene are LNHDA and SQIVND (reference sequence). This CDR3 is 14 amino acids long. V was shortened by 1 base and J by 0 bases, with 6 bases between the two germline ends. The CDR3 sequence is CASSIGAVNTEAFF. The CDR3 bases are TGTGCCAGTAGTATAGGGGCCGTGAACACTGAAGCTTTCTTT.

This clone was detected only once. V usage is TRBV7-6 and J usage is TRBJ1-1; no clear D. V was shortened by 1 base and J by 1 base, with 10 bases between the two germline ends. The V gene's germline CDR1 is SGHVS and CDR2 FNYEAQ. The CDR3 has 15 amino acids. This chain's CDR3 is CASSLEMAENTEAFF. The DNA for the CDR3 is TGTGCCAGCAGCTTAGAGATGGCAGAGAACACTGAAGCTTTCTTT.

This chain connects TRBV5-1 to TRBJ1-2; D may be TRBD1 (6 bases). The CDR3 is 18 residues long. V lost 0 bases to trimming and J lost 1 base, with 19 bases between them. Germline loops: CDR1 SGHRS, CDR2 YFSETQ. CDR3: CASSLDPTTGDINYGYTF. CDR3 sequence (DNA): TGCGCCAGCAGCTTGGACCCTACGACAGGCGATATTAACTATGGCTACACCTTC.

The gene calls are TRBV5-1 and TRBJ1-2; TRBD1 matches at 9 bases. Germline lookup yields CDR1 SGHRS and CDR2 YFSETQ. The CDR3 runs 13 residues. Trimming took 4 bases from V and 6 from J; bases not matched to a gene: 4. The CDR3, as DNA: TGCGCCAGCAGCCCCGGGACAGGGAATGGCTACACCTTC. This sequence encodes CASSPGTGNGYTF.

The rearrangement links TRBV5-4 to TRBJ1-6; 7 bases are shared with TRBD1. The germline gives CDR1 SGHNT, CDR2 YYREEE (reference sequence). J gave up 10 bases and V 5 bases, and 6 bases lay outside the gene matches. This CDR3 is built from 13 residues. DNA for the CDR3: TGTGCCAGCAGACCGGACAGGCCCTCACCCCTCCACTTT. Amino acids: CASRPDRPSPLHF.

This rearrangement joins TRBV6-5 to TRBJ2-7; TRBD1 might be the D (6 bases). The CDR3 extends over 16 amino acids. Germline V lookup: CDR1 MNHEY, CDR2 SVGAGI. The V end was cut by 0 bases, the J end by 2 bases, with 14 bases between. CDR3 DNA sequence: TGTGCCAGCAGTTACTCGGCAGGGGCGAAAGCCTACGAGCAGTACTTC. Amino acids: CASSYSAGAKAYEQYF.

V and J are TRBV7-3 and TRBJ1-1; D is perhaps TRBD1 (5 bases). Trimming cost V 4 bases and J 3 bases, with 15 bases left between them. CDR1 and CDR2 (germline): SGHTA, FQGTGA. This CDR3 spans 15 amino acids. The CDR3 nucleotides read TGTGCCAGCAGCTCTGTCGACAGCCTACACACTGAAGCTTTCTTT. Protein sequence: CASSSVDSLHTEAFF.

V gene TRBV6-1 combines with J gene TRBJ1-1; D not certain. Germline CDR1 and CDR2: MNHNS and SASEGT. The length of the CDR3 is 14 residues. The V end lost 2 bases, the J end lost 0 bases, and 7 bases lay between the germline ends. CDR3 protein: CASSESRLNTEAFF. CDR3 sequence (DNA): TGTGCCAGCAGTGAATCCAGGCTGAACACTGAAGCTTTCTTT.

This clone has only a few counts. The chain recombines TRBV4-2 with TRBJ2-3; 12 nucleotides align to TRBD2. Germline lookup yields CDR1 LGHNA and CDR2 YNFKEQ. There are 19 residues in the CDR3. Trimming took 1 base from V and 2 from J; bases not matched to a gene: 10. CDR3 region: CASSQGLAGAPRATDTQYF. The DNA for the CDR3 is TGTGCCAGCAGCCAAGGACTAGCGGGGGCCCCCCGGGCCACAGATACGCAGTATTTT.

This clone was seen a single time. CDR3 bases: TGTGCCAGCAGCTTAGCACAGGGGGCGTATGAGCAGTTCTTC. This encodes CASSLAQGAYEQFF. This chain joins TRBV7-8 and TRBJ2-1; 9 nucleotides align to TRBD1. Trimming removed 0 bases from V and 8 bases from J; junction bases left unmatched: 2. CDR1 and CDR2 (germline): SGHVS, FQNEAQ. The CDR3 spans 14 residues.

The V call is TRBV5-8, the J call TRBJ1-2, with no clear D. Per germline, CDR1 SGHTS and CDR2 YDEGEE. V was shortened by 2 bases and J by 2 bases, with 7 bases between the two germline ends. The CDR3 runs 13 residues. The CDR3 nucleotides are TGTGCCAGCAGCTTCGGAGGGAACTATGGCTACACCTTC. This gives the protein CASSFGGNYGYTF.

V is TRBV6-5 and J is TRBJ1-5; D gene uncertain. The length of the CDR3 is 15 residues. Per the germline V gene, CDR1 is MNHEY and CDR2 is SVGAGI. V was pared by 5 bases and J by 1 base, with 12 bases between. The CDR3 DNA reads as TGTGCCAGCAGTGCTCCACCCGGGAGCAATCAGCCCCAGCATTTT. Translation: CASSAPPGSNQPQHF.

The chain uses TRBV7-2 and TRBJ2-2, with 12 bases that match TRBD2. J was trimmed by 0 bases and V by 5 bases; bases with no gene match: 10. Germline V gene sequence: CDR1 SGHTA, CDR2 FQGNSA. The CDR3 covers 19 residues. The CDR3 DNA sequence: TGTGCCAGCAGCCCCGGACTAGCGGGGCCGTTCGCGAACACCGGGGAGCTGTTTTTT. It yields the protein CASSPGLAGPFANTGELFF.

This clone was picked up a small number of times. This rearrangement joins TRBV4-1 to TRBJ1-2, with D tentatively TRBD1 (6 bases). Trimming removed 0 bases from V and 4 bases from J, with 18 bases in between. From germline, CDR1 is MGHRA and CDR2 YSYEKL. This CDR3 region has 17 residues. CDR3 DNA sequence: TGCGCCAGCAGCCAAGAGGCGGGGGCCGAAGCGGGCTATGGCTACACCTTC. This codes for CASSQEAGAEAGYGYTF.

The rearrangement uses TRBV11-2 and TRBJ2-5; D remains unclear. The V gene lost 0 bases and the J gene lost 0 bases, with 5 bases spanning the gap. The length of the CDR3 is 14 residues. Germline values: CDR1 SGHAT, CDR2 FQNNGV. Written as DNA, the CDR3 is TGTGCCAGCAGCTTAGAGAGGTACCAAGAGACCCAGTACTTC. This translates into CASSLERYQETQYF.

This sequence joins TRBV7-8 and TRBJ1-6, with TRBD1 matching 7 bases. Germline assignment: CDR1 SGHVS and CDR2 FQNEAQ. The CDR3 totals 17 residues. Unmatched junction bases numbered 16, after V lost 5 bases and J lost 9 bases. In DNA form, the CDR3 reads TGTGCCAGCAGCCCAAGACAGGGACAAGTGATAGGTTCACCCCTCCACTTT. As protein: CASSPRQGQVIGSPLHF.

The V and J genes are TRBV29-1 and TRBJ1-1, with unresolved D. Germline CDR1 is SQVTM and CDR2 is ANQGSEA. The CDR3 runs 12 residues. Trimming stripped 5 bases from V and 7 bases from J, with 14 bases between. The CDR3 sequence is CSVIGVGIEAFF. The CDR3 nucleotides are TGCAGCGTTATCGGGGTAGGGATTGAAGCTTTCTTT.

This clone was seen only a few times. CDR3 residues: CARHAGTDILYEQYF. CDR3 nucleotides: TGTGCCAGACATGCTGGGACAGATATACTCTACGAGCAGTACTTC. The chain combines TRBV2 with TRBJ2-7; 7 bases map to TRBD1. This CDR3 comprises 15 residues. Germline V gene sequence: CDR1 SNHLY, CDR2 FYNNEI. V trimming: 9 bases; J trimming: 3 bases; junction bases outside the gene matches: 14.

This chain uses TRBV7-6 with TRBJ1-5; 8 bases fit TRBD1. CDR3 length: 16 amino acids. Germline trimming cut 5 bases from V and 0 bases from J; bases unmatched to any gene: 6. Germline CDR1 reads SGHVS; CDR2 reads FNYEAQ. CDR3 loop: CASSTGQGGSNQPQHF. The DNA of the CDR3 is TGTGCCAGCAGCACCGGACAGGGTGGTAGCAATCAGCCCCAGCATTTT.

V usage is TRBV29-1 and J usage is TRBJ1-2, with D perhaps matching TRBD1 (6 bases). Germline assignment: CDR1 SQVTM and CDR2 ANQGSEA. V lost 7 bases, J lost 4 bases, and 13 bases lay in between. CDR3 length: 12 residues. CDR3 protein: CSAGQSRYGYTF. In nucleotides, the CDR3 is TGCAGCGCTGGACAGTCACGCTATGGCTACACCTTC.

The genes are TRBV9 and TRBJ2-5; a possible D gene is TRBD2 (6 bases). Trimming cost V 3 bases and J 3 bases, with 15 bases left between them. This CDR3 has 15 amino acids. Germline CDR1 and CDR2: SGDLS and YYNGEE. This chain's CDR3 is CASSARVREKETQYF. CDR3 bases: TGTGCCAGCAGCGCCCGAGTCCGGGAGAAAGAGACCCAGTACTTC.

The V and J genes are TRBV4-2 and TRBJ2-1; 15 bases are a match to TRBD2. J lost 9 bases, V lost 0 bases, and 6 bases had no gene match. CDR3 length equals 17 residues. From germline, CDR1 is LGHNA and CDR2 YNFKEQ. Here the CDR3 DNA reads TGTGCCAGCAGCCAAGACGGACTAGCGGGGGGGCGGGGTGAGCAGTTCTTC. The encoded protein is CASSQDGLAGGRGEQFF.

The gene calls are TRBV5-1 and TRBJ1-1; D is perhaps TRBD1 (6 bases). V lost 4 bases and J lost 0, with 10 bases in between. Germline V gene lookup returns CDR1 SGHRS and CDR2 YFSETQ. This CDR3 region has 14 residues. In DNA, the CDR3 is TGCGCCAGCAGCCAGGGACAAATGAACACTGAAGCTTTCTTT. This gives the protein CASSQGQMNTEAFF.

CDR3 sequence reads: CASSRGQGGTVYEQYF. The CDR3, as DNA: TGCGCCAGCAGCCGGGGCCAAGGGGGGACAGTCTACGAGCAGTACTTC. The gene calls are TRBV4-1 and TRBJ2-7; D possibly corresponds to TRBD1 (7 bases). The germline gives CDR1 MGHRA, CDR2 YSYEKL. V lost 4 bases and J lost 3, with 19 bases in between. The CDR3 contains 16 residues.

This clone was detected only a few times. V usage is TRBV28 and J usage is TRBJ1-1, with a possible D match to TRBD1 (6 bases). This CDR3 has 13 amino acids. The V end lost 8 bases, the J end lost 5 bases, and 15 bases lay between the germline ends. Germline CDR1 and CDR2: MDHEN and SYDVKM. The CDR3 sequence is CASDGRGGTEAFF. CDR3 bases: TGTGCCAGCGACGGCCGAGGGGGAACTGAAGCTTTCTTT.

The chain couples TRBV19 to TRBJ1-1, with D perhaps matching TRBD1 (6 bases). From germline, CDR1 is LNHDA and CDR2 SQIVND (reference sequence). There are 15 residues in the CDR3. Trimming removed 5 bases at V and 3 bases at J, with 16 bases between. The CDR3 nucleotides read TGTGCCAGTAGTGCCTGGGGGGGGGCCGACACTGAAGCTTTCTTT. It encodes CASSAWGGADTEAFF.